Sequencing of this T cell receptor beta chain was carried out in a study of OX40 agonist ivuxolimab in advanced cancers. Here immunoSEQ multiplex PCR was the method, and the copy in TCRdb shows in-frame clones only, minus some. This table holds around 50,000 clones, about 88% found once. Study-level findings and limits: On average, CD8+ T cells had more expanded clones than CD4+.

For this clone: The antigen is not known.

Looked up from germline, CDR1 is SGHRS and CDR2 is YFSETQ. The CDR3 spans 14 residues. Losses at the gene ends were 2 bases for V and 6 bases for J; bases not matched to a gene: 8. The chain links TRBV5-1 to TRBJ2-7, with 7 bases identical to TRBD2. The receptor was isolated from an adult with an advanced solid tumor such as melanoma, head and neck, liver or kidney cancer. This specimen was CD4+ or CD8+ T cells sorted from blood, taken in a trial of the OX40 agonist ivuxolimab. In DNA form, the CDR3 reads TGCGCCAGCAGCTTCGGGACTGGGAGGGCCGAGCAGTACTTC. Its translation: CASSFGTGRAEQYF.